The 8 T cell receptor beta chains below come from one sample, sequenced in a study of post-analysis software for immune sequencing data. General study results and limits: Included in a set of about five TRBV segments more frequent in patients than controls were TRBV5-6, TRBV5-1 and TRBV20-1.

TCR beta cDNA libraries had unique molecular identifiers. TCRdb called the PCR reads again in MiXCR, with one record for every CDR3 protein. The table has roughly 800,000 distinct CDR3 sequences, more than 45% seen once. No antigen has been assigned to these receptors. Material: blood. The receptors here all came from a girl under 18 with multiple sclerosis.

This sequence joins TRBV7-2 and TRBJ2-1; D might be TRBD2 (6 bases). This CDR3 comprises 13 residues. The V and J ends lost 5 bases and 8 bases respectively, with 13 bases between them. The germline V gene encodes CDR1 SGHTA and CDR2 FQGNSA. CDR3 loop: CASSLMTRDEQFF. The CDR3 region has the DNA TGTGCCAGCAGCCTGATGACTAGAGATGAGCAGTTCTTC.

This clonotype was observed a few times. The V gene is TRBV29-1, the J gene TRBJ2-5; TRBD1 aligns across 9 bases. V was pared by 6 bases and J by 6 bases, with 14 bases of the junction left unmatched. Germline loops: CDR1 SQVTM, CDR2 ANQGSEA. The CDR3 extends over 15 amino acids. The CDR3 coding sequence is TGCAGCGTCGAGACCGGGACAGGGATGGCAAAGACCCAGTACTTC. It codes for CSVETGTGMAKTQYF.

This clonotype has just a few counts. The chain combines TRBV4-3 with TRBJ1-5; D ambiguous. The CDR3 extends over 16 amino acids. Trimming took 2 bases from V and 4 from J, leaving 15 bases between them. The germline V gene has CDR1 LGHNA and CDR2 YSLEER. The CDR3 reads CASSQSATIRNQPQHF. The CDR3, as DNA: TGCGCCAGCAGCCAATCAGCTACTATAAGGAATCAGCCCCAGCATTTT.

This clonotype was observed a handful of times. The J gene is TRBJ2-3, the V gene TRBV6-4; 7 nucleotides match TRBD2. There are 15 residues in the CDR3. V gave up 4 bases and J gave up 6 bases; unmatched junction bases: 10. Germline CDR1 and CDR2: MRHNA and SNTAGT. The CDR3, as DNA: TGTGCCAGCAGTGTCCCTCTGGGGGAGGGCGATACGCAGTATTTT. Translating it yields CASSVPLGEGDTQYF.

This clonotype was found a few times. The rearrangement joins TRBV20-1 to TRBJ2-1; tentatively, D is TRBD1 or TRBD2 (5 bases each). V gave up 5 bases and J gave up 8 bases, with 19 bases separating them. CDR1 DFQATT and CDR2 SNEGSKA come from the germline V gene (reference sequence). The CDR3 has 14 residues. This CDR3 is CSAPGRIRGDEQFF. The CDR3 coding sequence is TGCAGTGCTCCCGGGCGGATTCGGGGCGATGAGCAGTTCTTC.

The rearrangement uses TRBV7-2 and TRBJ2-7; a possible D gene is TRBD2 (5 bases). The CDR3 runs 15 residues. Per the germline V gene, CDR1 is SGHTA and CDR2 is FQGNSA. The ends were cut back, 1 base at V and 1 base at J, with 11 bases in the middle. In DNA form, the CDR3 reads TGTGCCAGCAGCTTAGTCGGGGAGTCTTCCTACGAGCAGTACTTC. Encoded protein: CASSLVGESSYEQYF. Looking up the rest from reference TRBV7-2 and TRBJ2-7 gives the full variable domain: GAGVSQSPSNKVTEKGKDVELRCDPISGHTALYWYRQSLGQGLEFLIYFQGNSAPDKSGLPSDRFSAERTGGSVSTLTIQRTQQEDSAVYLCASSLVGESSYEQYFGPGTRLTVT.

The chain combines TRBV5-1 with TRBJ1-1; 8 positions agree with TRBD1. Losses at the gene ends were 0 bases for V and 10 bases for J; bases not matched to a gene: 11. This CDR3 spans 15 amino acids. Germline values: CDR1 SGHRS, CDR2 YFSETQ. CDR3 in DNA: TGCGCCAGCAGCTTGGACGGGGACAGGTTACTGGGAGCTTTCTTT. This gives the protein CASSLDGDRLLGAFF.

This clonotype was seen more than once but under ten times. The chain is built from TRBV6-2 or TRBV6-3 and TRBJ2-7; D may be TRBD2 (6 bases). The CDR3 covers 13 residues. Trimming removed 5 bases from V and 5 bases from J, with 13 bases in between. CDR1 and CDR2 from the germline V gene are MNHEY and SVGEGT. The DNA for the CDR3 is TGTGCCAGCAGTGGGAATGCGGGAAACGAGCAGTACTTC. Residues: CASSGNAGNEQYF.